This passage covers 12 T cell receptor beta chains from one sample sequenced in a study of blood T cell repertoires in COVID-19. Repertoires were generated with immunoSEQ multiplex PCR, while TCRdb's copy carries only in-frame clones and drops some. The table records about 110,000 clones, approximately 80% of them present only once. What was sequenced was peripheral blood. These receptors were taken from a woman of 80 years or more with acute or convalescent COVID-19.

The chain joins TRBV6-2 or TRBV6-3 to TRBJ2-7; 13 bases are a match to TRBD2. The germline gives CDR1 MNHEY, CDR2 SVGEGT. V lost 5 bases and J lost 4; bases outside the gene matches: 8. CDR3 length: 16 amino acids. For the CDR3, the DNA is TGTGCCAGCAGTCCCGTGAGACTAGCGGGAGGATACGAGCAGTACGTC. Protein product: CASSPVRLAGGYEQYV.

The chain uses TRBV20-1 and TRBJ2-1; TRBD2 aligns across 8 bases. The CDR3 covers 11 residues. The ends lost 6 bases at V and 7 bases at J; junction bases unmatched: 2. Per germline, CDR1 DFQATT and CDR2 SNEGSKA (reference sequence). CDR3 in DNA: TGCAGTGCCGGGGGGGCGAATGAGCAGTTCTTC. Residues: CSAGGANEQFF.

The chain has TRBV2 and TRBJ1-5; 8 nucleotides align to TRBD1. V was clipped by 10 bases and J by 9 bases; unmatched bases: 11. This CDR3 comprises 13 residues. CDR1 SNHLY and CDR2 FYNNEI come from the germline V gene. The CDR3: CATQGARVGPQHF. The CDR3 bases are TGTGCCACGCAGGGGGCGCGAGTCGGGCCCCAGCATTTT.

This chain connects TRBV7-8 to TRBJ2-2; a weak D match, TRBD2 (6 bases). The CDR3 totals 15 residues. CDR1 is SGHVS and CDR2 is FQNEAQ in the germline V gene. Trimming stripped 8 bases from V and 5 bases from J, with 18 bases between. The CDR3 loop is CASVPGGRGTGELFF. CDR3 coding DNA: TGTGCCAGCGTCCCCGGGGGTAGGGGAACCGGGGAGCTGTTTTTT.

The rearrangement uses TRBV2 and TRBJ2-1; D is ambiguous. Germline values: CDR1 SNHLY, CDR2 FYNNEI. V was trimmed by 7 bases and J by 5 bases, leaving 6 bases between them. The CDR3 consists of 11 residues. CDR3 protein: CASIANNEQFF. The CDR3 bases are TGTGCCAGCATAGCAAACAATGAGCAGTTCTTC.

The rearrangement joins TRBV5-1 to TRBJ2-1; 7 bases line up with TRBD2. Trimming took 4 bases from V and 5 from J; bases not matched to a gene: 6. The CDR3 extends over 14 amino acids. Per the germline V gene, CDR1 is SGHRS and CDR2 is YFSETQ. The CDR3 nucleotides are TGCGCCAGCAGCGCATCCGGGGGGAACAATGAGCAGTTCTTC. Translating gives CASSASGGNNEQFF.

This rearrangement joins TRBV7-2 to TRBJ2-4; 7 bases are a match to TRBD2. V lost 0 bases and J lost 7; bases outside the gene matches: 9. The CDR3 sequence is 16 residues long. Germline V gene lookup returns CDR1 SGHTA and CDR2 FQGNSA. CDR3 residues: CASSLASGEGVNIQYF. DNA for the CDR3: TGTGCCAGCAGCTTAGCATCTGGGGAGGGCGTGAACATTCAGTACTTC.

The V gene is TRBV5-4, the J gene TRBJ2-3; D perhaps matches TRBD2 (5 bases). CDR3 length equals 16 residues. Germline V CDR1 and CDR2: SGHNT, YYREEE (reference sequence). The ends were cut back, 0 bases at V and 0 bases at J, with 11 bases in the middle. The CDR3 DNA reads TGTGCCAGCAGCTTGGGGCTAGCCCAAAGCACAGATACGCAGTATTTT. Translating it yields CASSLGLAQSTDTQYF.

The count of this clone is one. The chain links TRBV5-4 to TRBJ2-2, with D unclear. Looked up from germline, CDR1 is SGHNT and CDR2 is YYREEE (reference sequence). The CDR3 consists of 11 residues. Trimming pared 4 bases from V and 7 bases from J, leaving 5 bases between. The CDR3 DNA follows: TGTGCCAGCAGCCGAGACGGGGAGCTGTTTTTT. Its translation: CASSRDGELFF.

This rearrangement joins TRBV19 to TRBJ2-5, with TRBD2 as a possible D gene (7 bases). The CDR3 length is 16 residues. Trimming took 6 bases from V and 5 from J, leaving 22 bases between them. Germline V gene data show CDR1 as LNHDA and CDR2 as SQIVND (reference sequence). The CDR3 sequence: CASSPRGTTRGETQYF. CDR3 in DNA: TGTGCCAGTAGCCCCCGCGGGACTACGAGGGGGGAGACCCAGTACTTC.

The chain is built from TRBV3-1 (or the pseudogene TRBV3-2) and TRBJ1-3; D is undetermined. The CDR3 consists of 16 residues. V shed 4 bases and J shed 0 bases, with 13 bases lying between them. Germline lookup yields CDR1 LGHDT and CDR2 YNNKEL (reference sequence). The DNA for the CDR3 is TGTGCCAGCAGCCCCGGGTGGAGTTACTCTGGAAACACCATATATTTT. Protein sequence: CASSPGWSYSGNTIYF.

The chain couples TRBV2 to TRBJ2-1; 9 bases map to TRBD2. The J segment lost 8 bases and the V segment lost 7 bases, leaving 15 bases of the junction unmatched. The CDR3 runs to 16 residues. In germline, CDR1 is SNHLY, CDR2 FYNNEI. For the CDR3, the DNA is TGTGCCAGCATTCCACAGGCGGGAGGGCCTAGCCATGAGCAGTTCTTC. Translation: CASIPQAGGPSHEQFF.